These 6 T cell receptor beta chains came from one sample sequenced in a study of T cell repertoires in cytomegalovirus infection. Their antigens remain unidentified. TCRdb re-called the reads through MiXCR, storing one row per CDR3 protein. The sample consists of about 770,000 distinct CDR3 sequences, about 29% of them appearing once. The sample here was cultured CD8+ T cells from PBMCs, taken from culture after CMV antigen stimulation. These receptors all stem from a human donor in good health (CMV status not recorded). Some clones in this sample may be carry-over from other donors' samples.

This clonotype was counted many times. V and J are TRBV7-2 and TRBJ1-4, with 11 bases identical to TRBD1. Germline loops: CDR1 SGHTA, CDR2 FQGNSA. The CDR3 contains 16 residues. The V segment lost 5 bases and the J segment 7 bases; nucleotides outside the gene matches: 9. CDR3 region: CASSPRTGGLSEKLFF. The CDR3 nucleotides are TGTGCCAGCAGCCCTCGGACAGGGGGCTTAAGTGAAAAACTGTTTTTT.

The chain employs TRBV7-9 and TRBJ2-1; D gene uncertain. The V and J ends lost 5 bases and 8 bases respectively, with 10 bases between them. The germline V gene encodes CDR1 SEHNR and CDR2 FQNEAQ (reference sequence). This CDR3 comprises 12 residues. CDR3 loop: CASSGSDYEQFF. The CDR3 DNA reads as TGTGCCAGCAGCGGCAGTGATTATGAGCAGTTCTTC.

This clonotype was recorded a few times. The chain joins TRBV7-2 to TRBJ2-3, with 7 bases that match TRBD2. Germline lookup yields CDR1 SGHTA and CDR2 FQGNSA. V dropped 6 bases and J dropped 3; count of bases not matched to a gene: 6. The CDR3 sequence is 14 residues long. The CDR3, as DNA: TGTGCCAGCAGACTAGGGAGGGTTACAGATACGCAGTATTTT. This gives the protein CASRLGRVTDTQYF. Based on the CDR3 plus reference TRBV7-2 and TRBJ2-3, the full variable domain is GAGVSQSPSNKVTEKGKDVELRCDPISGHTALYWYRQSLGQGLEFLIYFQGNSAPDKSGLPSDRFSAERTGGSVSTLTIQRTQQEDSAVYLCASRLGRVTDTQYFGPGTRLTVL.

Concerning this clonotype: Possible read error: a much larger clone is one base away. V and J are TRBV12-3 or TRBV12-4 and TRBJ1-1; no clear D gene. The CDR3 is made up of 11 amino acids. V lost 3 bases and J lost 3, with 2 bases in between. DNA of the CDR3: TGTGCCAGCAGTTTTCACACTGAAGCTTTCTTT. Amino acid sequence: CASSFHTEAFF.

The chain links TRBV19 to TRBJ1-1; D unresolved. Trimming removed 1 base from V and 1 base from J, with 7 bases in between. This CDR3 is built from 14 residues. CDR1 is LNHDA and CDR2 is SQIVND in the germline V gene (reference sequence). CDR3 nucleotides: TGTGCCAGTAGTATAGTATATGCGAACACTGAAGCTTTCTTT. Translation gives CASSIVYANTEAFF.

In its sample, this clonotype was seen many times. The rearrangement uses TRBV7-6 and TRBJ1-4; D possibly corresponds to TRBD1 (6 bases). In germline, CDR1 is SGHVS, CDR2 FNYEAQ. The ends were cut back, 5 bases at V and 0 bases at J, with 10 bases in the middle. The CDR3 consists of 15 residues. This chain's CDR3 is CASSPGGSTNEKLFF. The CDR3 coding sequence is TGTGCCAGCAGCCCGGGGGGCTCAACTAATGAAAAACTGTTTTTT. The full variable domain, with the rest looked up from reference TRBV7-6 and TRBJ1-4, is GAGVSQSPRYKVTKRGQDVALRCDPISGHVSLYWYRQALGQGPEFLTYFNYEAQQDKSGLPNDRFSAERPEGSISTLTIQRTEQRDSAMYRCASSPGGSTNEKLFFGSGTQLSVL.